This T cell receptor beta chain was identified during a study of CD8+ T cells in alopecia areata. Study observations and caveats: Significant decreases in scalp clonality and expanded CD8+ clones followed tofacitinib treatment.

Treatment meaning: oral pan-JAK inhibitor, 5-10 mg twice daily. Sequencing templates came from extracted RNA that was reverse transcribed into cDNA. Sequencing was performed with immunoSEQ multiplex PCR; in TCRdb, only in-frame clones are kept and a portion is missing. The table has tens of thousands of clones, around 61% seen once. In this sample, this clone turned up many times. The antigen remains unidentified. The origin of this receptor is a human donor with alopecia areata. The sample here was CD8+ T cells sorted from blood, taken at week 24, from a patient treated with tofacitinib.

CDR3 in amino acids: CASSQDPTSPTDTQYF. DNA of the CDR3: TGTGCCAGCAGCCAAGACCCGACAAGCCCCACAGATACGCAGTATTTT. The chain links TRBV11-2 to TRBJ2-3, with unresolved D. V was cut by 5 bases and J by 2 bases, with 17 bases left in between. The CDR3 extends over 16 amino acids. Per germline, CDR1 SGHAT and CDR2 FQNNGV.